The 26 T cell receptor beta chains in this list originate from one sample, sequenced in a study of T cells after yellow fever vaccination (dated by TCRdb to about 2019). The library was generated by 5' RACE. Instrument on record: Illumina HiSeq 2500. Using fastp trimming at Q25 and MiXCR clonotype assembly, TCRdb reanalyzed the public sequencing data and kept in-frame beta chains. All rows with the same CDR3 protein become a single entry with the most common DNA and genes. Present in this sample are 300,000 or so distinct CDR3 sequences, about 6.9% of which were seen just once. The ten biggest clones cover roughly a sixth of the sample. Explained via the paper, the treatment or condition label denotes: live attenuated yellow fever vaccine strain. The starting material was PBMCs, obtained roughly 45 days after the first yellow fever vaccination. The source of these receptors is a man aged 18-30 years who received the YFV17D yellow fever vaccine.

The table lists this clonotype with many counts. The gene calls are TRBV7-9 and TRBJ2-1; 7 nucleotides line up with TRBD1. From germline, CDR1 is SEHNR and CDR2 FQNEAQ (reference sequence). The CDR3 covers 11 residues. Germline trimming cut 3 bases from V and 14 bases from J; bases unmatched to any gene: 4. The CDR3 sequence is CASSFRGQEFF. The DNA of the CDR3 is TGTGCCAGCAGCTTTAGAGGACAGGAGTTCTTC. The complete variable domain, with remaining parts taken from reference TRBV7-9 and TRBJ2-1, reads DTGVSQNPRHKITKRGQNVTFRCDPISEHNRLYWYRQTLGQGPEFLTYFQNEAQLEKSRLLSDRFSAERPKGSFSTLEIQRTEQGDSAMYLCASSFRGQEFFGPGTRLTVL.

The chain recombines TRBV5-1 with TRBJ2-3, with unresolved D. Germline V lookup: CDR1 SGHRS, CDR2 YFSETQ. The CDR3 contains 14 residues. Trimming removed 0 bases at V and 2 bases at J, with 7 bases between. The DNA of the CDR3 is TGCGCCAGCAGCTTGGATGGAATCACAGATACGCAGTATTTT. The encoded protein is CASSLDGITDTQYF. The full variable domain, rest sourced from reference TRBV5-1 and TRBJ2-3, is KAGVTQTPRYLIKTRGQQVTLSCSPISGHRSVSWYQQTPGQGLQFLFEYFSETQRNKGNFPGRFSGRQFSNSRSEMNVSTLELGDSALYLCASSLDGITDTQYFGPGTRLTVL.

This clonotype appeared many times. The CDR3 DNA sequence: TGCGCCAGCAGAACGGGACAGGTCAGTTGGAATGAGCAGTTCTTC. Translation gives CASRTGQVSWNEQFF. V and J are TRBV5-1 and TRBJ2-1, with 8 bases matching TRBD1. Trimming removed 5 bases from V and 7 bases from J; junction bases left unmatched: 11. The CDR3 runs to 15 residues. Per germline, CDR1 SGHRS and CDR2 YFSETQ.

This clonotype was recorded at least ten times. J is TRBJ2-1 and V is TRBV27; 12 nucleotides align to TRBD2. Trimming at V came to 5 bases and at J to 5 bases, leaving 4 bases not matched to a gene. CDR3 length: 15 amino acids. CDR1 is MNHEY, CDR2 SMNVEV, per germline (reference sequence). CDR3 bases: TGTGCCAGCAGTCCATGGACTAGCGGGGACAATGAGCAGTTCTTC. Translated, it gives CASSPWTSGDNEQFF.

This clonotype has more than one count but fewer than ten. The V gene is TRBV5-1, the J gene TRBJ2-7; 11 bases are shared with TRBD1. Germline CDR1 and CDR2: SGHRS and YFSETQ. The CDR3 runs to 17 residues. The ends lost 0 bases at V and 4 bases at J; junction bases unmatched: 9. CDR3 nucleotides: TGCGCCAGCAGCTTGGTGAGCCGGGACAGGGGGTGGTACGAGCAGTACTTC. Translation gives CASSLVSRDRGWYEQYF.

The chain joins TRBV7-9 to TRBJ1-1; D may be TRBD1 (6 bases). Germline loops: CDR1 SEHNR, CDR2 FQNEAQ (reference sequence). V gave up 1 base and J gave up 4 bases, with 7 bases separating them. The CDR3 is made up of 13 amino acids. The CDR3 coding sequence is TGTGCCAGCAGCTTAGACAGGGCCACTGAAGCTTTCTTT. This sequence encodes CASSLDRATEAFF.

The chain has TRBV18 and TRBJ2-3; D call uncertain. Trimming took 0 bases from V and 4 from J, leaving 17 bases between them. The CDR3 totals 17 residues. Germline values: CDR1 KGHSH, CDR2 LQKENI. The DNA of the CDR3 is TGTGCCAGCTCACCACCGACAAGGGTACTTCGGTCAGATACGCAGTATTTT. Its translation: CASSPPTRVLRSDTQYF.

This clonotype was counted between two and nine times. V gene TRBV7-8 combines with J gene TRBJ1-2; D is unclear. V gave up 3 bases and J gave up 0 bases, with 8 bases separating them. Germline V CDR1 and CDR2: SGHVS, FQNEAQ. This CDR3 is built from 14 residues. This CDR3 is CASSFATANYGYTF. Written as DNA, the CDR3 is TGTGCCAGCAGCTTTGCCACGGCTAACTATGGCTACACCTTC.

This clonotype was counted at least ten times. The genes are TRBV5-6 and TRBJ1-5, with D uncertain. Germline V lookup: CDR1 SGHDT, CDR2 YYEEEE. The CDR3 length is 14 residues. Trimming left V 2 bases short and J 2 bases short, with 8 bases between. The CDR3 is CASSLFRGNQPQHF. CDR3 DNA: TGTGCCAGCAGCTTATTTCGGGGCAATCAGCCCCAGCATTTT. Full variable domain (remainder filled in from reference TRBV5-6 and TRBJ1-5): DAGVTQSPTHLIKTRGQQVTLRCSPKSGHDTVSWYQQALGQGPQFIFQYYEEEERQRGNFPDRFSGHQFPNYSSELNVNALLLGDSALYLCASSLFRGNQPQHFGDGTRLSIL.

The chain carries TRBV7-2 and TRBJ2-7, with unresolved D. V was pared by 4 bases and J by 1 base, with 11 bases between. CDR3 length: 14 residues. CDR1 SGHTA and CDR2 FQGNSA come from the germline V gene. The CDR3 loop reads CASSSDGFSYEQYF. CDR3 sequence (DNA): TGTGCCAGCAGCTCAGACGGATTTTCCTACGAGCAGTACTTC.

This clonotype was seen a few times. The chain recombines TRBV12-3 or TRBV12-4 with TRBJ1-1, with D tentatively TRBD1 (5 bases). The CDR3 contains 14 residues. Trimming stripped 3 bases from V and 3 bases from J, with 11 bases between. The CDR3, as DNA: TGTGCCAGCAGTTTTGGGGGGATAGACACTGAAGCTTTCTTT. Translated: CASSFGGIDTEAFF.

This chain links TRBV5-5 with TRBJ2-7; TRBD1 is a possible D gene (6 bases). Germline V gene sequence: CDR1 SGHKS, CDR2 YYEKEE (reference sequence). This CDR3 comprises 16 residues. The V and J ends lost 4 bases and 0 bases respectively, with 17 bases between them. The CDR3 coding sequence is TGTGCCAGCAGCGATATTGGGGGCCCATACTCCTACGAGCAGTACGTC. This translates into CASSDIGGPYSYEQYV.

This clonotype was seen a handful of times. The chain has TRBV28 and TRBJ2-2; perhaps D is TRBD1 or TRBD2 (5 bases each). The germline V gene has CDR1 MDHEN and CDR2 SYDVKM. CDR3 length: 14 amino acids. The ends were cut back, 4 bases at V and 7 bases at J, with 13 bases in the middle. CDR3: CASSWDPAVGELFF. CDR3 sequence (DNA): TGTGCCAGCAGTTGGGACCCCGCGGTCGGGGAGCTGTTTTTT.

This clonotype has a count of ten or more. The CDR3: CASSLPGQGRETQYF. CDR3 nucleotides: TGCGCCAGCAGCTTGCCCGGACAGGGGAGGGAGACCCAGTACTTC. The V gene is TRBV5-1, the J gene TRBJ2-5; 9 bases match TRBD1. The germline CDR1 and CDR2 sequences are SGHRS and YFSETQ. The CDR3 covers 15 residues. Losses at the gene ends were 1 base for V and 5 bases for J; bases not matched to a gene: 6. The whole variable domain, remainder taken from reference TRBV5-1 and TRBJ2-5, is KAGVTQTPRYLIKTRGQQVTLSCSPISGHRSVSWYQQTPGQGLQFLFEYFSETQRNKGNFPGRFSGRQFSNSRSEMNVSTLELGDSALYLCASSLPGQGRETQYFGPGTRLLVL.

This clonotype was observed a few times. The chain couples TRBV20-1 to TRBJ1-6; D might be TRBD1 (5 bases). Germline lookup yields CDR1 DFQATT and CDR2 SNEGSKA (reference sequence). The CDR3 has 13 residues. The germline V and J ends were trimmed by 6 bases and 7 bases, with 13 bases remaining between them. This CDR3 reads CSAGGRGNSPLHF. The DNA for the CDR3 is TGCAGTGCCGGGGGTAGGGGCAATTCACCCCTCCACTTT.

This clonotype has at least ten counts. The chain combines TRBV27 with TRBJ2-7; D gene uncertain. Between the trimmed V and J ends, which lost 0 bases and 0 bases, there was a span of 9 bases. The CDR3 loop spans 15 amino acids. Germline CDR1 reads MNHEY; CDR2 reads SMNVEV (reference sequence). The CDR3: CASSLSNPLSYEQYF. For the CDR3, the DNA is TGTGCCAGCAGTTTATCTAACCCCCTCTCCTACGAGCAGTACTTC.

The chain combines TRBV6-5 with TRBJ1-1; D is uncertain. This CDR3 has 16 amino acids. The ends were cut back, 4 bases at V and 1 base at J, with 16 bases in the middle. Germline-derived CDR1 and CDR2 are MNHEY and SVGAGI. This chain's CDR3 is CASSSSDGNPNTEAFF. CDR3 nucleotides: TGTGCCAGCAGTTCCTCGGACGGAAACCCGAACACTGAAGCTTTCTTT.

This clonotype was seen a handful of times. The rearrangement joins TRBV13 to TRBJ2-4, with D possibly being TRBD2 (6 bases). V lost 6 bases and J lost 3, with 12 bases in between. The CDR3 consists of 14 residues. CDR1 PRHDT and CDR2 FYEKMQ come from the germline V gene (reference sequence). CDR3 in amino acids: CASREGIGKNIQYF. CDR3 nucleotides: TGTGCCAGCAGGGAGGGGATCGGCAAAAACATTCAGTACTTC.

J is TRBJ2-3 and V is TRBV4-2; D is possibly TRBD1 (5 bases). The V end lost 4 bases, the J end lost 8 bases, and 25 bases lay between the germline ends. This CDR3 has 17 amino acids. Per the germline V gene, CDR1 is LGHNA and CDR2 is YNFKEQ. Here the CDR3 reads CASSPSQGRRRLATQYF. In DNA, the CDR3 is TGTGCCAGCAGCCCCTCCCAGGGAAGACGCAGATTGGCTACGCAGTATTTT.

The DNA for the CDR3 is TGTGCCAGCAGTTACTCGAATGGGGGGCCGGGCTATGGCTACACCTTC. Translated: CASSYSNGGPGYGYTF. This chain joins TRBV6-5 and TRBJ1-2; D is perhaps TRBD1 (6 bases). CDR3 length: 16 residues. V shed 0 bases and J shed 4 bases, with 15 bases lying between them. CDR1 and CDR2 (germline): MNHEY, SVGAGI.

This clonotype was counted many times. The rearrangement uses TRBV5-1 and TRBJ2-6, with 9 bases that match TRBD1. V lost 5 bases to trimming and J lost 3 bases; unmatched junction nucleotides: 9. Germline CDR1 reads SGHRS; CDR2 reads YFSETQ. CDR3 size: 17 residues. The CDR3 nucleotides read TGCGCCAGCAGTCAAGAGGGACAGGGAATTGGGGCCAACGTCCTGACTTTC. Translating it yields CASSQEGQGIGANVLTF.

The chain employs TRBV3-1 and TRBJ1-5; D perhaps matches TRBD1 (5 bases). The V and J ends lost 3 bases and 2 bases respectively, with 14 bases between them. Germline V gene data show CDR1 as LGHDT and CDR2 as YNNKEL (reference sequence). The CDR3 consists of 16 residues. CDR3 bases: TGTGCCAGCAGCCAGACGACCCGAGGGGGCAATCAGCCCCAGCATTTT. Translated: CASSQTTRGGNQPQHF. Supplemented by reference TRBV3-1 and TRBJ1-5, the full variable domain reads DTAVSQTPKYLVTQMGNDKSIKCEQNLGHDTMYWYKQDSKKFLKIMFSYNNKELIINETVPNRFSPKSPDKAHLNLHINSLELGDSAVYFCASSQTTRGGNQPQHFGDGTRLSIL.

The V call is TRBV10-2, the J call TRBJ2-2; 10 bases agree with TRBD2. After removal of 4 bases from V and 6 bases from J, the junction contained 11 bases not matched to a gene. CDR1 WSHSY and CDR2 SAAADI come from the germline V gene. The CDR3 is made up of 17 amino acids. The CDR3 bases are TGCGCCAGCAGTGGGACCTTAGCGGGGGGATCGGCCGGGGAGCTGTTTTTT. This encodes CASSGTLAGGSAGELFF.

Of note for this clonotype: The junction and the germline gene differ at one end; a read error may be behind it. V is TRBV7-7 and J is TRBJ2-5, with 11 bases lining up with TRBD2. CDR1 SSHAT and CDR2 FNYEAQ come from the germline V gene (reference sequence). The CDR3 has 15 amino acids. CDR3 coding DNA: TGTGCTAGCAGCTTAGAAACTAGCGGGGGAGAGACCCAGTACTTC. As protein: CASSLETSGGETQYF.

This clonotype has a count of ten or more. V gene TRBV28 combines with J gene TRBJ2-1; TRBD2 matches at 7 bases. Losses at the gene ends were 3 bases for V and 7 bases for J; bases not matched to a gene: 9. In germline, CDR1 is MDHEN, CDR2 SYDVKM. The CDR3 length is 15 residues. CDR3 in DNA: TGTGCCAGCAGTTTGCCCCCGCGGGGGATTAATGAGCAGTTCTTC. Translated: CASSLPPRGINEQFF.

The chain recombines TRBV30 with TRBJ2-5; tentative D call: TRBD2 (6 bases). CDR1 and CDR2 from the germline V gene are GTSNPN and SVGIG (reference sequence). The CDR3 spans 13 residues. The V and J ends lost 4 bases and 5 bases respectively, with 14 bases between them. The CDR3 here is CAWNRGFEETQYF. As DNA, the CDR3 is TGTGCCTGGAATCGGGGGTTTGAGGAGACCCAGTACTTC.